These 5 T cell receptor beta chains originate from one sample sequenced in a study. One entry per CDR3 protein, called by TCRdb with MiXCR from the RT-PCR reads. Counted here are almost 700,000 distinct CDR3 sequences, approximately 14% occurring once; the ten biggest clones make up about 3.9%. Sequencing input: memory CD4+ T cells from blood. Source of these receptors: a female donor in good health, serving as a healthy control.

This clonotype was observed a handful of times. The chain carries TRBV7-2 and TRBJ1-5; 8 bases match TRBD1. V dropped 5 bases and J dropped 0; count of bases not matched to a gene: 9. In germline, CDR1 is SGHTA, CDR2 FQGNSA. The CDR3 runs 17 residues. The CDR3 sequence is CASSPGDRLYSNQPQHF. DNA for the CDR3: TGTGCCAGCAGCCCGGGGGACAGGCTGTATAGCAATCAGCCCCAGCATTTT. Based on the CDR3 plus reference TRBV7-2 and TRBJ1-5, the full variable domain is GAGVSQSPSNKVTEKGKDVELRCDPISGHTALYWYRQSLGQGLEFLIYFQGNSAPDKSGLPSDRFSAERTGGSVSTLTIQRTQQEDSAVYLCASSPGDRLYSNQPQHFGDGTRLSIL.

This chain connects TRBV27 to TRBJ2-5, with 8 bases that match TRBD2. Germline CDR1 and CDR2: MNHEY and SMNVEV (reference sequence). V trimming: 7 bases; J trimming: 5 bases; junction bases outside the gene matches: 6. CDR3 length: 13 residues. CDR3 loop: CASKSGSGETQYF. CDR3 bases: TGTGCCAGCAAAAGCGGGAGTGGGGAGACCCAGTACTTC.

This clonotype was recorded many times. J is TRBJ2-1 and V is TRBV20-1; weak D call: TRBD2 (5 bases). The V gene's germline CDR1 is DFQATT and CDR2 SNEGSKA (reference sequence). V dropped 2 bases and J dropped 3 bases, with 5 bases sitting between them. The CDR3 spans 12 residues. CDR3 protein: CSARRDYNEQFF. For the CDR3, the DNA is TGCAGTGCTAGACGGGACTACAATGAGCAGTTCTTC.

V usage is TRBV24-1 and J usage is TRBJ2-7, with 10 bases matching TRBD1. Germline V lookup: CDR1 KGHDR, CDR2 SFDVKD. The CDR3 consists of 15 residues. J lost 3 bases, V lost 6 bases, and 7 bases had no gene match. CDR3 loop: CATSFGTGDDYEQYF. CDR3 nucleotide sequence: TGTGCCACCAGTTTCGGGACAGGGGACGACTACGAGCAGTACTTC.

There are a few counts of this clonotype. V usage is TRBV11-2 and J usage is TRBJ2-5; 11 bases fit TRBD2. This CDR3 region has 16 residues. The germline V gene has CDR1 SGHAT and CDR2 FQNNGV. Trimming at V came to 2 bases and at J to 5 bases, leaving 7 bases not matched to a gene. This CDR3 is CASSLLAGGPGETQYF. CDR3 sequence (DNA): TGTGCCAGCAGCTTATTAGCGGGAGGGCCCGGGGAGACCCAGTACTTC.